One sample yielded the 20 T cell receptor beta chains listed below, sequenced in a study of beta chain features in type 1 diabetes. The study reverse transcribed the entire isolated RNA, so it sequenced expressed TCRB transcripts. TCRdb's table, derived via immunoSEQ multiplex PCR, lists solely in-frame clones and lacks some. Of about 150,000 clones detected, approximately 10% appear once; the ten largest clones hold over 2%. Sequenced sample: central memory CD4+ T cells from blood. The source of these receptors is a man younger than 30 in good health.

This chain uses TRBV6-6 with TRBJ2-1; the match to TRBD2 covers 11 bases. The germline gives CDR1 MNHNY, CDR2 SVGAGI (reference sequence). The V segment lost 2 bases and the J segment 4 bases; nucleotides outside the gene matches: 4. This CDR3 contains 16 residues. Here the CDR3 DNA reads TGTGCCAGCAGTTACCAGGGGACTAGCGGTTACAATGAGCAGTTCTTC. It codes for CASSYQGTSGYNEQFF.

The rearrangement uses TRBV30 and TRBJ1-5, with D hard to call. This CDR3 region has 13 residues. Germline V gene sequence: CDR1 GTSNPN, CDR2 SVGIG (reference sequence). Trimming took 2 bases from V and 0 from J, leaving 5 bases between them. CDR3 DNA: TGTGCCTGGAGTAAAGATAGCAATCAGCCCCAGCATTTT. Encoded protein: CAWSKDSNQPQHF.

In this sample, this clone turned up a few times. J is TRBJ1-1 and V is TRBV14; D unclear. Deletions cut 1 base from V and 6 bases from J, with 9 bases between. The CDR3 length is 13 residues. Germline V CDR1 and CDR2: SGHDN, FVKESK. CDR3 loop: CASSQAFRSEAFF. The CDR3, as DNA: TGTGCCAGCAGCCAAGCTTTCAGATCTGAAGCTTTCTTT.

J is TRBJ2-2 and V is TRBV9; D might be TRBD2 (6 bases). This CDR3 has 15 residues. Germline V gives CDR1 SGDLS, CDR2 YYNGEE. V was trimmed by 4 bases and J by 2 bases, leaving 12 bases between them. CDR3 DNA: TGTGCCAGCAGCCCTTGGGGGACTAACACCGGGGAGCTGTTTTTT. This gives the protein CASSPWGTNTGELFF.

This chain joins TRBV25-1 and TRBJ2-2, with D unclear. Per the germline V gene, CDR1 is MGHDK and CDR2 is SYGVNS. Trimming removed 1 base at V and 6 bases at J, with 12 bases between. CDR3 length: 15 amino acids. The CDR3 coding sequence is TGTGCCAGCAGTGAATTAGGGCGGCGTGCCGGGGAGCTGTTTTTT. Translating gives CASSELGRRAGELFF.

This clone was counted between two and nine times. The rearrangement uses TRBV6-1 and TRBJ2-3; no clear D. Germline V gene lookup returns CDR1 MNHNS and CDR2 SASEGT. CDR3 length equals 13 residues. The V end lost 4 bases, the J end lost 2 bases, and 7 bases lay between the germline ends. This CDR3 is CASSVQYTDTQYF. CDR3 DNA: TGTGCCAGCAGTGTCCAGTACACAGATACGCAGTATTTT.

Only a few counts were recorded for this clone. This chain uses TRBV25-1 with TRBJ1-5; possible D gene TRBD1, 5 bases. Trimming took off 3 bases at V and 4 bases at J, with 16 bases between the two ends. CDR1 is MGHDK, CDR2 SYGVNS, per germline. The CDR3 is 16 amino acids. CDR3 sequence: CASSDRDGFYNQPQHF. Written as DNA, the CDR3 is TGTGCCAGCAGTGACAGGGACGGATTCTATAATCAGCCCCAGCATTTT.

This clone was counted between two and nine times. The chain joins TRBV7-2 to TRBJ1-5; D may be TRBD1 (5 bases). The CDR3 totals 13 residues. Trimming shortened V by 3 bases and J by 5 bases, and 8 bases separated the two germline ends. Germline values: CDR1 SGHTA, CDR2 FQGNSA. CDR3 in amino acids: CASSLLGDQPQHF. The CDR3 DNA follows: TGTGCCAGCAGCTTGTTGGGGGATCAGCCCCAGCATTTT.

A few counts support this clone. V usage is TRBV18 and J usage is TRBJ1-4; D ambiguous. CDR3 length: 13 amino acids. The germline V and J ends were trimmed by 3 bases and 6 bases, with 8 bases remaining between them. Germline values: CDR1 KGHSH, CDR2 LQKENI. The CDR3 spells CASSPGSHEKLFF. The CDR3, as DNA: TGTGCCAGCTCACCTGGGTCCCATGAAAAACTGTTTTTT.

V gene TRBV5-1 combines with J gene TRBJ1-6; 7 bases are a match to TRBD1. The length of the CDR3 is 15 residues. CDR1 and CDR2 (germline): SGHRS, YFSETQ. V was pared by 0 bases and J by 10 bases, with 7 bases of the junction left unmatched. CDR3 amino acids: CASSLDRTGGSPLHF. The CDR3 DNA is TGCGCCAGCAGCTTGGACCGGACAGGTGGGTCACCCCTCCACTTT.

The J gene is TRBJ2-3, the V gene TRBV7-2; D possibly corresponds to TRBD1 (6 bases). The CDR3 is 11 amino acids. Germline lookup yields CDR1 SGHTA and CDR2 FQGNSA. With 5 bases removed from V and 11 bases from J, the gap between germline ends came to 11 bases. The CDR3 sequence: CASSITRGQYF. CDR3 coding DNA: TGTGCCAGCAGCATTACCAGGGGGCAGTATTTT.

This clone showed up just a few times. The chain is built from TRBV7-2 and TRBJ1-6, with D possibly TRBD1 on 5 matching bases. CDR3 size: 15 residues. Germline V CDR1 and CDR2: SGHTA, FQGNSA. With 5 bases removed from V and 7 bases from J, the gap between germline ends came to 15 bases. The CDR3 loop is CASSARQIPNSPLHF. The CDR3 coding sequence is TGTGCCAGCAGCGCGCGACAGATCCCCAATTCACCCCTCCACTTT.

The rearrangement links TRBV9 to TRBJ2-3; unclear D gene. The CDR3 sequence is 13 residues long. Germline CDR1 is SGDLS and CDR2 is YYNGEE. With 4 bases removed from V and 2 bases from J, the gap between germline ends came to 8 bases. The DNA for the CDR3 is TGTGCCAGCAGCCCGCGGACCACAGATACGCAGTATTTT. This encodes CASSPRTTDTQYF.

This clone was observed a few times. V usage is TRBV2 and J usage is TRBJ2-5; TRBD2 might be the D (6 bases). V lost 5 bases, J lost 5 bases, and 15 bases lay in between. CDR1 and CDR2 from the germline V gene are SNHLY and FYNNEI. The CDR3 totals 14 residues. The CDR3 sequence: CASSSGRGEETQYF. CDR3 DNA sequence: TGTGCCAGCAGTTCCGGGAGAGGGGAGGAGACCCAGTACTTC.

The chain recombines TRBV5-6 with TRBJ2-4; no reliable D call. The V gene's germline CDR1 is SGHDT and CDR2 YYEEEE. V was trimmed by 4 bases and J by 0 bases, leaving 11 bases between them. The CDR3 is made up of 15 amino acids. The CDR3 DNA follows: TGTGCCAGCAGCCCCGCGGCTCTAGCCAAAAACATTCAGTACTTC. Translating it yields CASSPAALAKNIQYF.

This clone has a handful of counts. The V gene is TRBV7-3, the J gene TRBJ2-1; TRBD2 agrees at 11 bases. Germline V gene sequence: CDR1 SGHTA, CDR2 FQGTGA. V shed 9 bases, J shed 8 bases, and the junction held 6 bases outside the gene matches. This CDR3 is 13 amino acids long. CDR3: CASSGRAWDEQFF. The CDR3 DNA is TGTGCCAGTAGCGGGAGGGCCTGGGATGAGCAGTTCTTC.

This sequence joins TRBV30 and TRBJ1-1, with D tentatively TRBD1 (5 bases). The V and J ends lost 0 bases and 5 bases respectively, with 10 bases between them. CDR3 length: 13 residues. Germline CDR1 GTSNPN, CDR2 SVGIG (reference sequence). As DNA, the CDR3 is TGTGCCTGGAGTGTGTCAGGGTGGACTGAAGCTTTCTTT. Translating it yields CAWSVSGWTEAFF. Variable domain in full (rest from reference TRBV30 and TRBJ1-1): SQTIHQWPATLVQPVGSPLSLECTVEGTSNPNLYWYRQAAGRGLQLLFYSVGIGQISSEVPQNLSASRPQDRQFILSSKKLLLSDSGFYLCAWSVSGWTEAFFGQGTRLTVV.

This clone was detected a few times. V usage is TRBV7-2 and J usage is TRBJ1-4; D might be TRBD1 (6 bases). V was cut by 5 bases and J by 8 bases, with 12 bases left in between. CDR1 is SGHTA and CDR2 is FQGNSA in the germline V gene. The CDR3 contains 13 residues. In nucleotides, the CDR3 is TGTGCCAGCAGCGGAACAGGGCTAGAAAAACTGTTTTTT. This translates into CASSGTGLEKLFF.

The chain employs TRBV6-6 and TRBJ1-5; TRBD1 might be the D (5 bases). The CDR3 extends over 14 amino acids. Germline V CDR1 and CDR2: MNHNY, SVGAGI (reference sequence). Trimming took 5 bases from V and 0 from J, leaving 8 bases between them. CDR3 protein: CASSRGDSNQPQHF. CDR3 DNA sequence: TGTGCCAGCAGTCGGGGGGATAGCAATCAGCCCCAGCATTTT.

The chain couples TRBV7-2 to TRBJ1-4, with 7 nucleotides matching TRBD1. The CDR3 has 16 amino acids. The germline V gene encodes CDR1 SGHTA and CDR2 FQGNSA. V trimming: 1 base; J trimming: 8 bases; junction bases outside the gene matches: 10. The CDR3 spells CASSLVSTGKEEKLFF. The DNA of the CDR3 is TGTGCCAGCAGCTTAGTTTCGACAGGGAAGGAAGAAAAACTGTTTTTT.